A selection of T cell receptor beta chains follows, all from one sample in a study of blood T cell repertoires in COVID-19. Using immunoSEQ multiplex PCR, the repertoire was profiled, and TCRdb retains in-frame clones only, with some absent. The sample has around 150,000 clones; 85% are singletons. Sequencing used peripheral blood. The receptors were gathered from a human donor with acute or convalescent COVID-19. The donor label of this sample is uncertain. The CDR3 runs from the conserved cysteine through the conserved F or W. D genes are given only for firm matches. Not all rows give a size; the values are once, few, many and, for expanded clones, a class.

D: TRBD2; J: TRBJ2-1; V: TRBV5-1; size: .; CDR3: CASSLLAGVEQFF; DNA: TGCGCCAGCAGCTTGCTAGCGGGGGTTGAGCAGTTCTTC
D: .; J: TRBJ2-5; V: TRBV5-1; size: few; CDR3: CASSLSGLQETQYF; DNA: TGCGCCAGCAGCTTATCAGGACTCCAAGAGACCCAGTACTTC
D: TRBD1; J: TRBJ1-1; V: TRBV25-1; size: .; CDR3: CATSIDRDTEAFF; DNA: TGTGCCACATCGATCGACAGGGACACTGAAGCTTTCTTT
D: .; J: TRBJ1-2; V: TRBV2; size: once; CDR3: CASSEGAQGSGYTF; DNA: TGTGCCAGCAGTGAAGGTGCACAGGGAAGTGGCTACACCTTC
D: .; J: TRBJ1-2; V: TRBV9; size: .; CDR3: CASDGADYGYTF; DNA: TGTGCCAGCGATGGAGCGGATTATGGCTACACCTTC
D: TRBD1; J: TRBJ1-5; V: TRBV7-8; size: .; CDR3: CASSLGQGDNQPQHF; DNA: TGTGCCAGCAGCTTAGGGCAGGGGGACAATCAGCCCCAGCATTTT
D: TRBD2; J: TRBJ2-5; V: TRBV2; size: few; CDR3: CASSLTSVRAETQYF; DNA: TGTGCCAGCAGTCTTACTAGCGTCCGGGCAGAGACCCAGTACTTC
D: TRBD1; J: TRBJ1-6; V: TRBV18; size: .; CDR3: CASSIGTEYNSPLHF; DNA: TGTGCCAGCTCCATCGGGACAGAGTATAATTCACCCCTCCACTTT
D: .; J: TRBJ1-2; V: TRBV6-6; size: .; CDR3: CASSYSRSGETF; DNA: TGTGCCAGCAGTTACTCCAGGAGCGGGGAAACCTTC
D: .; J: TRBJ1-3; V: TRBV9; size: .; CDR3: CASSVVGEAGNTIYF; DNA: TGTGCCAGCAGCGTAGTAGGGGAGGCTGGAAACACCATATATTTT
D: .; J: TRBJ2-7; V: TRBV7-3; size: .; CDR3: CASSLNLRTAAYEQYF; DNA: TGTGCCAGCAGCTTAAATCTACGGACAGCCGCCTACGAGCAGTACTTC
D: TRBD1; J: TRBJ2-1; V: TRBV6-6; size: .; CDR3: CASSGQGARFDEQFF; DNA: TGTGCCAGCAGTGGACAGGGGGCACGGTTTGATGAGCAGTTCTTC
D: .; J: TRBJ2-3; V: TRBV7-2; size: once; CDR3: CASGSPGTDTQYF; DNA: TGTGCCAGCGGCTCCCCGGGTACAGATACGCAGTATTTT
D: .; J: TRBJ2-5; V: TRBV3-1/TRBV3-2; size: .; CDR3: CASSQAGTYQYF; DNA: TGTGCCAGCAGCCAAGCCGGGACATATCAGTACTTC
D: .; J: TRBJ1-3; V: TRBV7-9; size: .; CDR3: CASTTVNSGNTIYF; DNA: TGTGCCAGCACGACAGTAAACTCTGGAAACACCATATATTTT
D: .; J: TRBJ2-7; V: TRBV27; size: few; CDR3: CASSLSPRGGQYF; DNA: TGTGCCAGCAGTTTATCTCCCAGGGGCGGGCAGTACTTC
D: TRBD1; J: TRBJ2-2; V: TRBV15; size: .; CDR3: CATRLDRGNTGELFF; DNA: TGTGCCACCAGACTAGACAGGGGTAACACCGGGGAGCTGTTTTTT
D: TRBD2; J: TRBJ2-2; V: TRBV5-1; size: .; CDR3: CASSSGALLAGVTGELFF; DNA: TGCGCCAGCAGCTCGGGAGCCTTACTAGCGGGGGTCACCGGGGAGCTGTTTTTT
D: .; J: TRBJ1-1; V: TRBV6-6; size: .; CDR3: CASSYSGTRNTEAFF; DNA: TGTGCCAGCAGTTACTCCGGGACACGGAACACTGAAGCTTTCTTT
D: .; J: TRBJ1-2; V: TRBV9; size: .; CDR3: CASSEGIGLNYGYTF; DNA: TGTGCCAGCAGCGAGGGGATAGGATTAAACTATGGCTACACCTTC
D: TRBD1; J: TRBJ1-5; V: TRBV28; size: .; CDR3: CASSSSGQGRYSNQPQHF; DNA: TGTGCCAGCAGTTCTTCCGGACAGGGGAGGTATAGCAATCAGCCCCAGCATTTT
D: .; J: TRBJ1-6; V: TRBV30; size: .; CDR3: CAWSVSGASYNSPLHF; DNA: TGTGCCTGGAGTGTTTCAGGGGCTTCCTATAATTCACCCCTCCACTTT
D: TRBD1; J: TRBJ1-2; V: TRBV4-2; size: once; CDR3: CASSQGTGRGDYGYTF; DNA: TGTGCCAGCAGCCAAGGGACAGGGAGGGGCGACTATGGCTACACCTTC
D: .; J: TRBJ2-2; V: TRBV11-3; size: many; CDR3: CASSFDRANTGELFF; DNA: TGTGCCAGCAGCTTCGACAGAGCGAACACCGGGGAGCTGTTTTTT
D: .; J: TRBJ1-3; V: TRBV14; size: .; CDR3: CASSQDWRSGNTIYF; DNA: TGTGCCAGCAGCCAAGATTGGCGGTCTGGAAACACCATATATTTT
D: .; J: TRBJ1-4; V: TRBV5-6; size: .; CDR3: CASSLRRWGGTNEKLFF; DNA: TGTGCCAGCAGCTTACGACGATGGGGCGGAACTAATGAAAAACTGTTTTTT
D: TRBD1; J: TRBJ1-4; V: TRBV30; size: .; CDR3: CAWSVAGTGRGKLFF; DNA: TGTGCCTGGAGTGTAGCCGGGACAGGGAGAGGAAAACTGTTTTTT
D: .; J: TRBJ1-5; V: TRBV7-8; size: .; CDR3: CASSLGGTRNQPQHF; DNA: TGTGCCAGCAGCTTAGGAGGGACAAGAAATCAGCCCCAGCATTTT
D: TRBD1; J: TRBJ2-7; V: TRBV6-7; size: .; CDR3: CASTQPRDRDYEQYF; DNA: TGTGCCAGCACCCAACCGCGGGACAGGGATTACGAGCAGTACTTC
D: .; J: TRBJ2-3; V: TRBV9; size: .; CDR3: CASSVGGDRGTDTQYF; DNA: TGTGCCAGCAGCGTCGGGGGGGACAGGGGCACAGATACGCAGTATTTT
D: TRBD1; J: TRBJ1-2; V: TRBV10-1; size: .; CDR3: CASNPGGSYGYTF; DNA: TGCGCCAGCAACCCAGGGGGGAGCTATGGCTACACCTTC
D: .; J: TRBJ1-1; V: TRBV5-1; size: .; CDR3: CASSSTGNTEAFF; DNA: TGCGCCAGCAGCTCGACAGGGAACACTGAAGCTTTCTTT
D: .; J: TRBJ1-1; V: TRBV3-1/TRBV3-2; size: .; CDR3: CASSQRGGTEAFF; DNA: TGTGCCAGCAGCCAAAGGGGGGGCACTGAAGCTTTCTTT
D: TRBD2; J: TRBJ2-5; V: TRBV20-1; size: .; CDR3: CSASPSLERLAGGWETQYF; DNA: TGCAGTGCTAGTCCCTCACTTGAGAGACTAGCGGGGGGGTGGGAGACCCAGTACTTC
D: TRBD1; J: TRBJ2-7; V: TRBV7-9; size: .; CDR3: CASSRRDRENEQYF; DNA: TGTGCCAGCAGCCGTAGGGACAGGGAGAACGAGCAGTACTTC
D: .; J: TRBJ2-1; V: TRBV10-2; size: .; CDR3: CATKPGLQYNEQFF; DNA: TGCGCCACTAAACCGGGACTTCAATACAATGAGCAGTTCTTC
D: .; J: TRBJ2-1; V: TRBV6-2/TRBV6-3; size: .; CDR3: CASSYSRGEQFF; DNA: TGTGCCAGCAGTTACTCTCGGGGTGAGCAGTTCTTC
D: .; J: TRBJ1-2; V: TRBV6-5; size: once; CDR3: CASTPGADHGYTF; DNA: TGTGCCAGCACCCCAGGGGCGGATCATGGCTACACCTTC
D: .; J: TRBJ1-1; V: TRBV6-6; size: .; CDR3: CASSPDNSAAFF; DNA: TGTGCCAGCAGCCCCGACAATTCCGCTGCTTTCTTT